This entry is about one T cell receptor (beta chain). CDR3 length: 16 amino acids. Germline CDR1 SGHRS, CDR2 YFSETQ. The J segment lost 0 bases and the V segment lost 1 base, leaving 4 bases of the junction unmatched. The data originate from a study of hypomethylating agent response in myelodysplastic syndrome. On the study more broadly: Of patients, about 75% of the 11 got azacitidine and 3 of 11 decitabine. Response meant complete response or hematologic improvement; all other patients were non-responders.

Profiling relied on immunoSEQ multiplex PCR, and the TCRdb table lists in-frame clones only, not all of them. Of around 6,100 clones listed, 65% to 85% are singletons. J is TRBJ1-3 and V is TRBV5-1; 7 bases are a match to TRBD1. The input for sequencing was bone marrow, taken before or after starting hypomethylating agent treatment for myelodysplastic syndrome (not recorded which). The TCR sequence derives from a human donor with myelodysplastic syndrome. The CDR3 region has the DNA TGCGCCAGCAGCTTGACCGGGACAGTCTCTGGAAACACCATATATTTT. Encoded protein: CASSLTGTVSGNTIYF.